One sample yielded the 5 T cell receptor beta chains listed below, sequenced in a study of shared clonotypes between healthy human individuals. The repertoire was sequenced with immunoSEQ multiplex PCR; TCRdb's copy has only in-frame clones and lacks some. The repertoire includes under 1,100,000 clones, approximately 70% of them detected once, and over 1.3% sits in the top ten. The sample taken for sequencing was memory CD4+ T cells sorted from blood. Stated subset: CD45RA-negative fraction. The receptor set was obtained from a man aged 18 to 30 in good health.

The chain is built from TRBV12-5 and TRBJ1-1; TRBD1 agrees at 8 bases. Germline V gene lookup returns CDR1 LGHNT and CDR2 FRNRAP. The ends lost 5 bases at V and 1 base at J; junction bases unmatched: 9. CDR3 size: 16 residues. The DNA of the CDR3 is TGTGCTAGTGGTCAATCAGCTGGGACAGGGAACACTGAAGCTTTCTTT. Its protein product is CASGQSAGTGNTEAFF.

This clone was detected a few times. The chain recombines TRBV11-2 with TRBJ1-1, with a weak D call TRBD1 (5 bases). Trimming removed 7 bases from V and 5 bases from J, with 14 bases in between. The CDR3 is 13 amino acids. Germline V lookup: CDR1 SGHAT, CDR2 FQNNGV. The CDR3 region is CASTTQKGTEAFF. The CDR3 DNA is TGTGCCAGCACCACCCAGAAGGGGACTGAAGCTTTCTTT.

This sequence joins TRBV4-3 and TRBJ2-7, with TRBD1 matching over 10 bases. This CDR3 comprises 15 residues. CDR1 is LGHNA and CDR2 is YSLEER in the germline V gene. Trimming at V came to 2 bases and at J to 3 bases, leaving 4 bases not matched to a gene. CDR3 coding DNA: TGCGCCAGCAGCCAAAGGACAGGGGGTATCTACGAGCAGTACTTC. It encodes CASSQRTGGIYEQYF.

The chain links TRBV19 to TRBJ2-6; TRBD1 is a possible D gene (5 bases). V dropped 9 bases and J dropped 0 bases, with 15 bases sitting between them. Germline V gene sequence: CDR1 LNHDA, CDR2 SQIVND (reference sequence). The CDR3 is 16 amino acids. CDR3 sequence reads: CASTTVDPSGANVLTF. Written as DNA, the CDR3 is TGTGCCAGCACGACAGTCGACCCCTCTGGGGCCAACGTCCTGACTTTC.

V is TRBV2 and J is TRBJ2-6; TRBD1 agrees at 7 bases. V was clipped by 6 bases and J by 4 bases; unmatched bases: 9. CDR1 is SNHLY and CDR2 is FYNNEI in the germline V gene. This CDR3 region has 16 residues. CDR3 bases: TGTGCCAGCAGACAGGGGATTTACATCGGGGCCAACGTCCTGACTTTC. Translation: CASRQGIYIGANVLTF.